A selection of T cell receptor beta chains follows, all from one sample in a study of blood T cell repertoires in COVID-19. TCRdb's table, derived via immunoSEQ multiplex PCR, lists solely in-frame clones and lacks some. The sample comprises about 120,000 clones, around 80% of which are singletons, and roughly 5.6% rests with the top ten. Sequenced sample: peripheral blood. The source is a man aged 65 to 79 with acute or convalescent COVID-19. Each CDR3 is given with its conserved first and last residue. D genes are given only for firm matches. A clone size is listed for some rows: how often the clone was seen (once, few, many), or a class if it is expanded.

few,13,TRBJ2-1,.,TRBV5-4,TGTGCCAGCAGCTCCCCTAAGTTAGATGAGCAGTTCTTC,CASSSPKLDEQFF
.,14,TRBJ2-1,TRBD2,TRBV7-2,TGTGCCAGCAGCGAAATAGCGGGAGATGTTGAGCAGTTCTTC,CASSEIAGDVEQFF
once,14,TRBJ1-1,TRBD1,TRBV27,TGTGCCAGCAGCGAGCGACAGGGGATCACTGAAGCTTTCTTT,CASSERQGITEAFF
.,15,TRBJ2-3,TRBD2,TRBV19,TGTGCCAGTAGTACCACTAGCGGGGGCACAGATACGCAGTATTTT,CASSTTSGGTDTQYF
.,15,TRBJ1-2,TRBD1,TRBV7-9,TGTGCCAGCAGCAACCACAGGGGGCTCAACTATGGCTACACCTTC,CASSNHRGLNYGYTF
.,11,TRBJ1-4,.,TRBV30,TGTGCCTGGAGTCGCGCCAATAGTCTGTTTTTT,CAWSRANSLFF
.,17,TRBJ2-3,TRBD2,TRBV4-1,TGCGCCAGCAGCCCCCCTAGCGGGAGTGAAAAGGCAGATACGCAGTATTTT,CASSPPSGSEKADTQYF
once,15,TRBJ2-7,.,TRBV13,TGTGCCAGCAGCTTAGGCGAGCGGGTCCTCTACGAGCAGTACTTC,CASSLGERVLYEQYF
.,17,TRBJ2-2,TRBD2,TRBV2,TGTGCCAGCAAAGGGAGTAGCGGGGGCTATAACACCGGGGAGCTGTTTTTT,CASKGSSGGYNTGELFF
.,16,TRBJ2-3,TRBD2,TRBV5-1,TGCGCCAGCAGCCTGGGACTAGCGGGGGTCTCTTATACGCAGTATTTT,CASSLGLAGVSYTQYF
few,15,TRBJ1-3,TRBD1,TRBV10-3,TGTGCCATCAGGGCGACAGGGGTCCCTGGAAACACCATATATTTT,CAIRATGVPGNTIYF
.,13,TRBJ1-2,TRBD1,TRBV2,TGTGCCAGCACCCTAACAGGGGGCTATGGCTACACCTTC,CASTLTGGYGYTF
.,18,TRBJ1-3,.,TRBV4-2,TGTGCCAGCAGCCAAGATTCGGGCAAAGGGGACTCTGGAAACACCATATATTTT,CASSQDSGKGDSGNTIYF
.,15,TRBJ2-7,TRBD2,TRBV4-2,TGTGCCAGCAGCCAACCCGGGACTAGCGTATACGAGCAGTACTTC,CASSQPGTSVYEQYF
.,13,TRBJ1-4,TRBD1,TRBV2,TGTGCCAGCAGTTTTTCGACAGGGGAAAAACTGTTTTTT,CASSFSTGEKLFF
once,18,TRBJ2-5,TRBD1,TRBV3-1/TRBV3-2,TGTGCCAGCAGCCGCTACTCCGCCGGGACAGGGGGTGGTGAGACCCAGTACTTC,CASSRYSAGTGGGETQYF
few,19,TRBJ2-3,.,TRBV1,TGCACCAGCAGCCCACGGACTAGCGGGAGAAAGGGGAACAGGGATACGCAGTATTTT,CTSSPRTSGRKGNRDTQYF
once,13,TRBJ2-5,TRBD1,TRBV11-3,TGTGCCAGCAGCCCCGGGACAGGGGAGACCCAGTACTTC,CASSPGTGETQYF
.,12,TRBJ2-1,.,TRBV27,TGTGCCAGCAGTTTCATCGGGAATGAGCAGTTCTTC,CASSFIGNEQFF
.,14,TRBJ1-4,.,TRBV7-2,TGTGCCAGCAGCGCCTGGACAGTTAATGAAAAACTGTTTTTT,CASSAWTVNEKLFF
.,12,TRBJ2-1,.,TRBV12-5,TGTGCTAGTGGACCAGGGTACAATGAGCAGTTCTTC,CASGPGYNEQFF
.,14,TRBJ2-3,.,TRBV3-1/TRBV3-2,TGTGCCAGCAGCCCCAGGCTGAACACAGATACGCAGTATTTT,CASSPRLNTDTQYF
.,16,TRBJ2-1,.,TRBV5-1,TGCGCCAGCACCGAGCGACCCAAAGGGGACAACAATGAGCAGTTCTTC,CASTERPKGDNNEQFF
few,15,TRBJ1-3,.,TRBV7-6,TGTGCCAGCAACACGCGAGGGAATTCTGGAAACACCATATATTTT,CASNTRGNSGNTIYF
.,17,TRBJ1-6,.,TRBV12-2,TGTGCAAGTCGCCCTCGTCGGTCAGGGGGCCGGGATTCACCCCTCCACTTT,CASRPRRSGGRDSPLHF
.,17,TRBJ2-2,TRBD2,TRBV9,TGTGCCAGCAGCCCCCAGGCGCGGGGGGCGGGGACCGGGGAGCTGTTTTTT,CASSPQARGAGTGELFF
.,14,TRBJ2-4,TRBD1,TRBV18,TGTGCCAGCTCTCAAGGACAGGGCCAAAACATTCAGTACTTC,CASSQGQGQNIQYF
.,17,TRBJ1-3,TRBD1,TRBV4-1,TGCGCCAGCAGCCAAGAAAGGGGGCAGGTGGCTGGAAACACCATATATTTT,CASSQERGQVAGNTIYF
.,15,TRBJ2-7,TRBD1,TRBV18,TGTGCCAGCTCACCGTGGGACAGGTCTTCCTACGAGCAGTACTTC,CASSPWDRSSYEQYF
.,15,TRBJ2-3,.,TRBV6-5,TGTGCCAGCAGCCCGGACTATACTAGCACAGATACGCAGTATTTT,CASSPDYTSTDTQYF
.,14,TRBJ2-2,.,TRBV12-5,TGTGCTAGTGGTTTGAGTCTAAACACCGGGGAGCTGTTTTTT,CASGLSLNTGELFF
.,15,TRBJ2-1,TRBD2,TRBV6-4,TGTGCCAGCAGTGAGTTGACTAGCGGGAGGAATGAGCAGTTCTTC,CASSELTSGRNEQFF
.,15,TRBJ2-7,TRBD2,TRBV7-9,TGTGCCAGCAGCAGCCGCGGCCCCCCGGGAGGCGAGCAGTACTTC,CASSSRGPPGGEQYF
.,15,TRBJ2-3,.,TRBV21-1,TGTGCCAGCAGCCTGAGCGGGAGAAACACAGATACGCAGTATTTT,CASSLSGRNTDTQYF
.,13,TRBJ1-1,.,TRBV11-2,TGTGCCAGCAGCTTATCAGAATACACTGAAGCTTTCTTT,CASSLSEYTEAFF
.,16,TRBJ2-7,TRBD1,TRBV11-2,TGTGCCAGCAGCTTAACCCGGACAGGAAACTACTACGAGCAGTACTTC,CASSLTRTGNYYEQYF
.,15,TRBJ2-1,TRBD2,TRBV11-1,TGTGCCAGCAGGCCTAGGGGCGGGGGGCACAATGAGCAGTTCTTC,CASRPRGGGHNEQFF
.,17,TRBJ1-6,TRBD1,TRBV7-9,TGTGCCAGCAGCAGACAGGGGGCGGTGGGGACCAATTCACCCCTCCACTTT,CASSRQGAVGTNSPLHF
.,17,TRBJ2-3,TRBD2,TRBV4-2,TGTGCCAGCAGCCAAGGGTCTAGCGGGGGCCTAGGGGATACGCAGTATTTT,CASSQGSSGGLGDTQYF
once,17,TRBJ2-2,TRBD2,TRBV4-1,TGCGCCAGCAGCGCAACGTCTTCGCGGGAGTTCGCCGGGGAGCTGTTTTTT,CASSATSSREFAGELFF
.,14,TRBJ2-1,TRBD1,TRBV3-1/TRBV3-2,TGTGCCAGCAGCCGGACAGGGGCCTACAATGAGCAGTTCTTC,CASSRTGAYNEQFF
.,15,TRBJ1-6,TRBD1,TRBV25-1,TGTGCCAGCAGTGACGCCGGGACAGGGGATTCACCCCTCCACTTT,CASSDAGTGDSPLHF
.,14,TRBJ2-7,.,TRBV5-1,TGCGCCAGCAGCCAACAACAGGGTTCGGGGGAGCAGTACTTC,CASSQQQGSGEQYF
.,17,TRBJ1-1,.,TRBV5-6,TGTGCCAGCAGCTTGTGGGTGGCGGTAGACTTGAACACTGAAGCTTTCTTT,CASSLWVAVDLNTEAFF
.,15,TRBJ2-7,TRBD2,TRBV4-2,TGTGCCAGCAGTTACTCACTAGCGGAGCCTTACGAGCAGTACTTC,CASSYSLAEPYEQYF
once,14,TRBJ2-3,.,TRBV3-1/TRBV3-2,TGTGCCAGCAGCCAAGATCCCGACAGTAATACGCAGTATTTT,CASSQDPDSNTQYF